These 4 T cell receptor beta chains were sequenced from one sample in a study of prognosis after radiotherapy for stage I lung cancer. Starting from genomic DNA, TCR beta CDR3 was amplified through two-round multiplex PCR. During first-round PCR, primers specific to each TRBV and TRBJ gene were used. TCRdb called the multiplex PCR reads again in MiXCR, with one record for every CDR3 protein. The table includes some 38,000 distinct CDR3 sequences, about 24% detected once. The sample was PBMCs, taken before or after stereotactic body radiation therapy (not recorded which). These receptors were collected from a donor aged 50 or older with non-small cell lung cancer.

With regard to this clonotype: A much bigger clone sits one base away, suggesting this may be a read error. The chain links TRBV14 to TRBJ2-5; maybe TRBD2 (6 bases). Germline CDR1 is SGHDN and CDR2 is FVKESK. This CDR3 contains 16 residues. The V end lost 1 base, the J end lost 5 bases, and 17 bases lay between the germline ends. The CDR3 DNA sequence: TGTGCCAGCAGCCAAGGGTCGGGGGATTGGATCGAGACCCAGTACTTC. Translated: CASSQGSGDWIETQYF.

This clonotype was picked up many times. The J gene is TRBJ1-1, the V gene TRBV7-6, with 9 nucleotides matching TRBD1. The CDR3 runs 14 residues. CDR1 SGHVS and CDR2 FNYEAQ come from the germline V gene. With 5 bases clipped from V and 4 bases from J, the junction kept 5 bases outside the gene matches. CDR3 bases: TGTGCCAGCAGCGCACCGGGACAGGGCACTGAAGCTTTCTTT. Its translation: CASSAPGQGTEAFF. The entire variable domain, with the rest obtained from reference TRBV7-6 and TRBJ1-1, is as follows: GAGVSQSPRYKVTKRGQDVALRCDPISGHVSLYWYRQALGQGPEFLTYFNYEAQQDKSGLPNDRFSAERPEGSISTLTIQRTEQRDSAMYRCASSAPGQGTEAFFGQGTRLTVV.

This clonotype has at least ten counts. The chain links TRBV19 to TRBJ2-7, with 9 bases identical to TRBD2. Trimming at V came to 3 bases and at J to 6 bases, leaving 9 bases not matched to a gene. The CDR3 contains 15 residues. Germline V lookup: CDR1 LNHDA, CDR2 SQIVND (reference sequence). The CDR3, as DNA: TGTGCCAGTAGTATGGCGGCGGGAGGGCTCTTCGAGCAGTACTTC. Amino acid sequence: CASSMAAGGLFEQYF.

This clonotype has a count of ten or more. This chain uses TRBV20-1 with TRBJ2-5; D might be TRBD1 (6 bases). Trimming cost V 7 bases and J 2 bases, with 26 bases left between them. Germline-derived CDR1 and CDR2 are DFQATT and SNEGSKA (reference sequence). CDR3 length: 17 residues. This chain's CDR3 is CSGSPNLGQQLQETQYF. CDR3 coding DNA: TGCAGTGGAAGCCCCAACCTCGGACAGCAGTTACAAGAGACCCAGTACTTC.